This T cell receptor (beta chain) was profiled in a study of T cells in Graves' hyperthyroidism and ophthalmopathy. Findings of the study overall: With a median lead of around 6.7 months before onset, the model predicted ophthalmopathy.

This clonotype occurred many times. Its antigen is unknown. RNA transcripts were the template for amplifying TCR beta CDR3 regions. The HTBI primer set was used in a first-round RT-PCR of the TCR CDR3. MiXCR, applied by TCRdb to the multiplex PCR reads, yields one record per CDR3 protein. The sample holds around 350,000 distinct CDR3 sequences; roughly 14% are singletons and the top ten take roughly a fifth. CDR1 and CDR2 (germline): DFQATT, SNEGSKA (reference sequence). The CDR3 sequence is 15 residues long. Trimming cost V 3 bases and J 1 base; bases outside gene matches: 6. Orbital computed tomography, thyroid ultrasound, serum thyroxine and TRAb, and clinical symptoms together informed the diagnoses. Fresh peripheral blood, around 9.3 ml of it, supplied the PBMCs.

Sequencing was performed on blood. The chain carries TRBV20-1 and TRBJ2-3, with 8 bases matching TRBD2. This TCR came from a woman younger than 45 with Graves' ophthalmopathy. The DNA of the CDR3 is TGCAGTGCTAGGGAGACGGGGGGGGGCACAGATACGCAGTATTTT. This gives the protein CSARETGGGTDTQYF.